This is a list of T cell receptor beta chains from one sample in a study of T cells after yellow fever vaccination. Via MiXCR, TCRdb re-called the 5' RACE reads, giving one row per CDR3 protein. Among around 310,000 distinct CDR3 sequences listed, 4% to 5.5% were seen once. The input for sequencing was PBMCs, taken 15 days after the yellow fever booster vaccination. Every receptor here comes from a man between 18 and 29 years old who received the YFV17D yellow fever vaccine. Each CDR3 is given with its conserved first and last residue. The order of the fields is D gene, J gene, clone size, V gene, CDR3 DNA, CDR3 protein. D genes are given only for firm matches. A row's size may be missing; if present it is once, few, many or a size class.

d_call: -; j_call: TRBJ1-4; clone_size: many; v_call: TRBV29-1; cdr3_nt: TGCAGCGTTGAAGAGGGTGCAGGGAATGAAAAACTGTTTTTT; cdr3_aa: CSVEEGAGNEKLFF
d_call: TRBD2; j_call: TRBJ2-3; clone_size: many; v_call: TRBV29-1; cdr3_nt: TGCAGCGTCCGAGCGGGGGGCCCAGATACGCAGTATTTT; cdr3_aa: CSVRAGGPDTQYF
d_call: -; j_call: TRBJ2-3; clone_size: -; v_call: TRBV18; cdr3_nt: TGTGCCAGCTCATTTCGGTCTTGGGATACGCAGTATTTT; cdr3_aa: CASSFRSWDTQYF
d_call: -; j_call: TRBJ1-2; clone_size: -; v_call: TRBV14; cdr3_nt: TGTGCCAGCAGTCCTAGGGGAGGAGACGGCTACACCTTC; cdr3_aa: CASSPRGGDGYTF
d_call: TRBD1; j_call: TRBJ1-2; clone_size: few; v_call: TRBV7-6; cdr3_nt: TGTGCCAGCAGCGACCGGGACAGGTCCTTCTATGGCTACACCTTC; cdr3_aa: CASSDRDRSFYGYTF
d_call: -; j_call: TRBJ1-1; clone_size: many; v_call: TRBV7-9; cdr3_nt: TGTGCCAGCAGCTTAGAGGGCGTGGCCGGAATGAACACTGAAGCTTTCTTT; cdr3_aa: CASSLEGVAGMNTEAFF
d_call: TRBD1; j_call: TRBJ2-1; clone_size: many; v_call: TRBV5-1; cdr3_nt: TGCGCCAGCAGCTTGATCGGACAGGGGAAGTACAATGAGCAGTTCTTC; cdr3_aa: CASSLIGQGKYNEQFF
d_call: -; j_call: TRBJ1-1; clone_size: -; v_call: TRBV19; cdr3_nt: TGTGCCAGTAGTATAGTTATGAACACTGAAGCTTTCTTT; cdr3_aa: CASSIVMNTEAFF
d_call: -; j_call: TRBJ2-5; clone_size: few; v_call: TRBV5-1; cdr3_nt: TGCGCCAGCAGCTCGGCGTATGGGGGCGGTCCCTACCAAGAGACCCAGTACTTC; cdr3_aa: CASSSAYGGGPYQETQYF
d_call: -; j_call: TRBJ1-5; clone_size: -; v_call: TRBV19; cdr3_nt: TGTGCCAGTAGTATTCAGGGCAGAAACAATCAGCCCCAGCATTTT; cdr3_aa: CASSIQGRNNQPQHF
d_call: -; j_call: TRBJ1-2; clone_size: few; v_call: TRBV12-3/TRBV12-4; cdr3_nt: TGTGCCAGCAGTCCCGACCTTGACTATGGCTACACCTTC; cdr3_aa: CASSPDLDYGYTF
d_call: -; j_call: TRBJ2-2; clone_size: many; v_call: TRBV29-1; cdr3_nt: TGCAGCGTTGAGGTCATGAACCCTCGGAACACCGGGGAGCTGTTTTTT; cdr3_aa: CSVEVMNPRNTGELFF
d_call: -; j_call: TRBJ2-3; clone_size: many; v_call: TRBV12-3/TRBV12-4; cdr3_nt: TGTGCCAGCAGTTTTAGGGTTCCAGATACGCAGTATTTT; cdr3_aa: CASSFRVPDTQYF
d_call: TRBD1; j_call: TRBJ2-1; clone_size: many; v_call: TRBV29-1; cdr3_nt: TGCAGCGTTGTTCGACAGGGGACCGATGAGCAGTTCTTC; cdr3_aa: CSVVRQGTDEQFF
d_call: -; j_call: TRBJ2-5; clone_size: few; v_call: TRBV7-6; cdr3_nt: TGTGCCAGCAGCTTAGTCCCGACGGGGCAAGAGACCCAGTACTTC; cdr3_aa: CASSLVPTGQETQYF
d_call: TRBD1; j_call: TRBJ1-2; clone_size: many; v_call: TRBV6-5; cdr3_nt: TGTGCCAGCAGGGACAGGGTTCGTGGCTACACCTTC; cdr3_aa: CASRDRVRGYTF
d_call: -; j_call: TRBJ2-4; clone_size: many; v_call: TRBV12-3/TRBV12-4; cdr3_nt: TGTGCCAGCAGTCCCCTGGGGGGTGCCAAAAACATTCAGTACTTC; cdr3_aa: CASSPLGGAKNIQYF
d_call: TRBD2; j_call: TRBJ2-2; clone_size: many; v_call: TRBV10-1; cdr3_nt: TGCGCCAGCAGGCCCGGGGGGGTGAACACCGGGGAGCTGTTTTTT; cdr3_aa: CASRPGGVNTGELFF
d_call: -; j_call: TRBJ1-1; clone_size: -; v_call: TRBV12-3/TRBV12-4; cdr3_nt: TGTGCCAGCAGTTTGCTCGGTGGGGGGAGTGGGACTGAAGCTTTCTTT; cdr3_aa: CASSLLGGGSGTEAFF
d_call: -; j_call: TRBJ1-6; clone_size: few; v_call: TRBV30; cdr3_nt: TGTGCCTCGGGACGGAATAATTCACCCCTCCACTTT; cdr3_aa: CASGRNNSPLHF
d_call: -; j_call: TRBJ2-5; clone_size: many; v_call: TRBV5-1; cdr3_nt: TGCGCCAGCAGACCTACGACCCTCCAAGAGACCCAGTACTTC; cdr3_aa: CASRPTTLQETQYF
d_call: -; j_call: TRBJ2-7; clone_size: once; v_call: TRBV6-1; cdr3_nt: TGTGCCAGCAGTGAAGGAGAGGGGACCTCCTACGAGCAGTACTTC; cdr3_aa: CASSEGEGTSYEQYF
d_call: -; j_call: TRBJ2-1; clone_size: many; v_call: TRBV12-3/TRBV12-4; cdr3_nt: TGTGCCAGCAGTTTAGGGGGGGTCTACAATGAGCAGTTCTTC; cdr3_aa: CASSLGGVYNEQFF
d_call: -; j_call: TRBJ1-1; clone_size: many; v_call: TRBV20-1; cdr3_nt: TGCAGTGCTAGAGTTCTTGGCAGGGAGGGCACTGAAGCTTTCTTT; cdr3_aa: CSARVLGREGTEAFF
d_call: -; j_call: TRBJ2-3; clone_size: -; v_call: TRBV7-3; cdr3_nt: TGTGCCAGCAGCTCCTTTAGCGAGGCCACAGATACGCAGTATTTT; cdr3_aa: CASSSFSEATDTQYF
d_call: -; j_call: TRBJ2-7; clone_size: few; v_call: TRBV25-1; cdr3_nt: TGTGCCAGCAGTGGGTTTTATACCCTCCACGAGCAGTACTTC; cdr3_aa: CASSGFYTLHEQYF
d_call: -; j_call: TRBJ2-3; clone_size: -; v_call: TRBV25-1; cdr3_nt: TGTGCCAGCAGTCGTCCAAACACAGATACGCAGTATTTT; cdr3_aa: CASSRPNTDTQYF
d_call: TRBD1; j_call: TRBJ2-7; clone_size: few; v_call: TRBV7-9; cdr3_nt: TGTGCCAGCAGCTTAGCCAGGGGGCTCCTTTACGAGCAGTACTTC; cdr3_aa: CASSLARGLLYEQYF
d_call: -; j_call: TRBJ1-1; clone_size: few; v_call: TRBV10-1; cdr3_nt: TGCGCCAGCAGTCCCGGACAACGCACTGAAGCTTTCTTT; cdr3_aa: CASSPGQRTEAFF
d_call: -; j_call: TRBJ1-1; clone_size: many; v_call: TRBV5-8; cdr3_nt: TGTGCCAGCAGCTTGATAGGGGGGAACACTGAAGCTTTCTTT; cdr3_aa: CASSLIGGNTEAFF
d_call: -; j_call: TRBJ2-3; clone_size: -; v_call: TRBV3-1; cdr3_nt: TGTGCCAGCCGAGGCTATGATACGCAGTATTTT; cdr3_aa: CASRGYDTQYF
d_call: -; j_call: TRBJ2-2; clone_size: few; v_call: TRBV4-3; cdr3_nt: TGCGCCAGCAGTCGAGTACAGGAGACCGGGGAGCTGTTTTTT; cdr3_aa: CASSRVQETGELFF
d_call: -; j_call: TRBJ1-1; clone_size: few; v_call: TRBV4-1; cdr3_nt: TGCGCCAGCAGCCAAGGACAGGAAATGAACACTGAAGCTTTCTTT; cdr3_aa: CASSQGQEMNTEAFF
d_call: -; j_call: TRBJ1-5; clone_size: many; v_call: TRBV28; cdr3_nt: TGTGCCAGCAGTTTAGCGGTCGACGGCGCCCAGCATTTT; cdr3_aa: CASSLAVDGAQHF
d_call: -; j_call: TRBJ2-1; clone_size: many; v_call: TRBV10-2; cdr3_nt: TGCGCCAGCAGGGAGGGTAATACCCTTAGTGAGCAGTTCTTC; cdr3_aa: CASREGNTLSEQFF
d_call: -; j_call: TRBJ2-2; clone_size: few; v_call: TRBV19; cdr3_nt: TGTGCCAGTAGCGGACTGTTCACCGGGGAGCTGTTTTTT; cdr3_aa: CASSGLFTGELFF
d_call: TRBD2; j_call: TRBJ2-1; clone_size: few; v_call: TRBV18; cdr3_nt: TGTGCCAGCTCACCAGGCCTAGCGGGGCCCGGGGAGCAGTTCTTC; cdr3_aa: CASSPGLAGPGEQFF
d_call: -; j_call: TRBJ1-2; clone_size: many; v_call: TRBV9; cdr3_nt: TGTGCCAGCAGCGATTCCCGCCGGGGCTACACCTTC; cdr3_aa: CASSDSRRGYTF
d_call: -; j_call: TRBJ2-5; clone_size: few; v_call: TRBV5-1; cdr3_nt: TGCGCCAGCAGCCCGGAACGTCACAAAGGAGAGACCCAGTACTTC; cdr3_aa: CASSPERHKGETQYF
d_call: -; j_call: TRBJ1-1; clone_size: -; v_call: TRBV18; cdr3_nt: TGTGCCAGCTCACTACAGGGATCTCCGTACGCTGAAGCTTTCTTT; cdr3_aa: CASSLQGSPYAEAFF
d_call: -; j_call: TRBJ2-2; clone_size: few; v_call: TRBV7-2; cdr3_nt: TGTGCCAGCAGCTTAGTTATGTTGACCGGGGAGCTGTTTTTT; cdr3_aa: CASSLVMLTGELFF
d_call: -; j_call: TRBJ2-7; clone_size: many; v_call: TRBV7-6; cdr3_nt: TGTGCCAGCAGCTTATCTAGGGGCCGTCTTAACGAGCAGTACTTC; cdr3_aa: CASSLSRGRLNEQYF
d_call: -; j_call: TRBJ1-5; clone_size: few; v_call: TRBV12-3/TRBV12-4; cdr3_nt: TGTGCCAGCGCCGCCACCTCGGGGGGAGATCAGCCCCAGCATTTT; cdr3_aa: CASAATSGGDQPQHF
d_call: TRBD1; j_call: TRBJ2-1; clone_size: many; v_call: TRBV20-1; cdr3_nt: TGCAGTGCTAGAGAGGGACAGCTAGAGCAGTTCTTC; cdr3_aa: CSAREGQLEQFF
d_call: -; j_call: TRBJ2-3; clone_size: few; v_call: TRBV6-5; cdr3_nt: TGTGCCAGCAGTTACTCGAAAGGGGGTGATACGCAGTATTTT; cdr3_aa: CASSYSKGGDTQYF
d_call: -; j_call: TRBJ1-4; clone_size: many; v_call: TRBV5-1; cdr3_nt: TGCGCCAGCAGCCGAGGGGCAACTAATGAAAAACTGTTTTTT; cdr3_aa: CASSRGATNEKLFF
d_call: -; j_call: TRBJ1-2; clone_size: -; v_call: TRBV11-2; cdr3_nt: TGTGCCAGCAGCTTAGAAGCGGCGGGCTATGGCTACACCTTC; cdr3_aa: CASSLEAAGYGYTF
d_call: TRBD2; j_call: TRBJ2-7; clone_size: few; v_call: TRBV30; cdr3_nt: TGTGCCTGGAGCCCTAGCGGGGCCACCTACGAGCAGTACTTC; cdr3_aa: CAWSPSGATYEQYF
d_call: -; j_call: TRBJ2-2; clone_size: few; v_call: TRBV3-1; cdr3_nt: TGTGCCAGCAGCCAGCCGGGGCTGGGGGCGGCAGAAAACACCGGGGAGCTGTTTTTT; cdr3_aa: CASSQPGLGAAENTGELFF
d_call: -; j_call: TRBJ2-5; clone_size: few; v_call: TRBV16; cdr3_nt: TGTGCCAGCAGCCAAAGGCCGGATATAGAGACCCAGTACTTC; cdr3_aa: CASSQRPDIETQYF
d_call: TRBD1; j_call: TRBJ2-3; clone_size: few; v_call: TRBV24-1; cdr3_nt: TGTGCCACCAGTGTTACAGGGACAGATAATTCAGATACGCAGTATTTT; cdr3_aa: CATSVTGTDNSDTQYF
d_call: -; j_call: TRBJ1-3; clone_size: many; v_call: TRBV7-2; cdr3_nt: TGTGCCAGCAGCTTGATACCAGGGAACACCATATATTTT; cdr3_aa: CASSLIPGNTIYF
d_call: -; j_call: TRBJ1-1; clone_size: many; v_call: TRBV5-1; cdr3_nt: TGCGCCAGCAGCTTGGCCACAGCCGAGATGAACACTGAAGCTTTCTTT; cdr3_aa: CASSLATAEMNTEAFF